Presented here are 28 T cell receptor beta chains from one specimen sequenced in a study of ipilimumab plus nivolumab after autologous stem cell transplantation. Method: immunoSEQ multiplex PCR; TCRdb's copy keeps in-frame clones and lacks some. The top ten hold around 30% of the sample, which has approximately 10,000 clones, 69% seen once. The sample in question was PBMCs, obtained in a trial of ipilimumab plus nivolumab as post-transplant consolidation. The origin of the receptors is a male donor with diffuse large B-cell lymphoma.

The chain employs TRBV7-8 and TRBJ1-5; no reliable D call. The V gene lost 1 base and the J gene lost 0 bases, with 13 bases spanning the gap. The germline V gene has CDR1 SGHVS and CDR2 FQNEAQ. The CDR3 consists of 17 residues. The CDR3 region has the DNA TGTGCCAGCAGCTTAGGGGTAGGGCATTATAGCAATCAGCCCCAGCATTTT. Its translation: CASSLGVGHYSNQPQHF.

In its sample, this clone ranks as medium-sized (0.01 to 0.1%). The chain combines TRBV11-2 with TRBJ1-1; 7 nucleotides match TRBD1. CDR1 SGHAT and CDR2 FQNNGV come from the germline V gene. This CDR3 is built from 14 residues. V shed 8 bases, J shed 3 bases, and the junction held 9 bases outside the gene matches. In DNA form, the CDR3 reads TGTGCCAGCGGAGATCAGGGGGGCTACACTGAAGCTTTCTTT. It codes for CASGDQGGYTEAFF.

This chain joins TRBV9 and TRBJ2-3; D remains ambiguous. Trimming took off 6 bases at V and 6 bases at J, with 11 bases between the two ends. CDR3 size: 12 residues. The germline CDR1 and CDR2 sequences are SGDLS and YYNGEE. Here the CDR3 DNA reads TGTGCCAGCACGCCGATTGTGGATACGCAGTATTTT. Its translation is CASTPIVDTQYF.

This chain joins TRBV9 and TRBJ2-3; maybe TRBD2 (5 bases). V dropped 2 bases and J dropped 5 bases, with 21 bases sitting between them. Germline V gene lookup returns CDR1 SGDLS and CDR2 YYNGEE. The CDR3 length is 17 residues. This chain's CDR3 is CASSVGGLARVGDTQYF. The CDR3 coding sequence is TGTGCCAGCAGCGTCGGAGGACTTGCACGGGTTGGAGATACGCAGTATTTT.

The chain employs TRBV10-3 and TRBJ1-1; no firm D call. The length of the CDR3 is 13 residues. Trimming removed 3 bases from V and 0 bases from J, with 5 bases in between. Germline V CDR1 and CDR2: ENHRY, SYGVKD. The CDR3: CAISDLVNTEAFF. The CDR3 nucleotides read TGTGCCATCAGTGATCTTGTGAACACTGAAGCTTTCTTT.

The chain links TRBV4-1 to TRBJ1-5; 9 bases are shared with TRBD1. Germline V gene lookup returns CDR1 MGHRA and CDR2 YSYEKL. This CDR3 has 16 amino acids. With 5 bases clipped from V and 7 bases from J, the junction kept 12 bases outside the gene matches. In DNA, the CDR3 is TGCGCCAGCAGCGGAGTACAGGGGGCTCGGGGCCAGCCCCAGCATTTT. Translated: CASSGVQGARGQPQHF.

The chain uses TRBV2 and TRBJ2-7; D call uncertain. Trimming left V 3 bases short and J 2 bases short, with 8 bases between. The CDR3 has 13 residues. Germline V lookup: CDR1 SNHLY, CDR2 FYNNEI. The DNA of the CDR3 is TGTGCCAGCAGTGAGGGGTCCGCCTACGAGCAGTACTTC. Its protein product is CASSEGSAYEQYF.

J is TRBJ2-7 and V is TRBV27, with D possibly matching TRBD2 (6 bases). Trimming took off 6 bases at V and 1 base at J, with 13 bases between the two ends. CDR3 length equals 14 residues. The germline gives CDR1 MNHEY, CDR2 SMNVEV (reference sequence). The CDR3: CASSHQGGSYEQYF. The CDR3 nucleotides read TGTGCCAGCAGCCACCAGGGAGGATCCTACGAGCAGTACTTC.

Ten or more counts support this clone. J is TRBJ1-2 and V is TRBV2, with a possible D match to TRBD1 (5 bases). Trimming shortened V by 3 bases and J by 8 bases, and 10 bases separated the two germline ends. Per the germline V gene, CDR1 is SNHLY and CDR2 is FYNNEI. This CDR3 has 12 amino acids. As DNA, the CDR3 is TGTGCCAGCAGTGACCCCAGGGAGGGCTACACCTTC. Its protein is CASSDPREGYTF.

The chain employs TRBV7-6 and TRBJ2-2; D is ambiguous. V shed 5 bases and J shed 7 bases, with 11 bases lying between them. CDR1 is SGHVS, CDR2 FNYEAQ, per germline. The CDR3 contains 13 residues. Written as DNA, the CDR3 is TGTGCCAGCAGCCTGGCTTCCAACGGGGAGCTGTTTTTT. Its protein is CASSLASNGELFF.

The chain is built from TRBV7-2 and TRBJ1-5, with a tentative D call TRBD1 (5 bases). The CDR3 is 13 residues long. Germline CDR1 SGHTA, CDR2 FQGNSA. The V gene lost 5 bases and the J gene lost 6 bases, with 11 bases spanning the gap. CDR3 sequence: CASSLLGTQPQHF. In DNA form, the CDR3 reads TGTGCCAGCAGCCTGCTTGGGACTCAGCCCCAGCATTTT.

This clone was counted a few times. The chain recombines TRBV7-2 with TRBJ2-7; D may correspond to TRBD1 or TRBD2 (5 bases each). Per germline, CDR1 SGHTA and CDR2 FQGNSA. The CDR3 is 13 residues long. Between the trimmed V and J ends, which lost 3 bases and 7 bases, there was a span of 13 bases. In DNA form, the CDR3 reads TGTGCCAGCAGCTTGAGGGGCCTTGGGGAGCAGTACTTC. Its translation: CASSLRGLGEQYF.

This clone was seen a few times. The chain uses TRBV19 and TRBJ2-1, with D perhaps matching TRBD2 (5 bases). Germline values: CDR1 LNHDA, CDR2 SQIVND (reference sequence). The CDR3 totals 15 residues. Trimming pared 6 bases from V and 1 base from J, leaving 13 bases between. CDR3: CASSTRTRSYNEQFF. CDR3 DNA: TGTGCCAGTAGCACTCGGACTCGATCCTACAATGAGCAGTTCTTC.

The V and J genes are TRBV11-3 and TRBJ2-1; 9 bases fit TRBD2. Germline trimming cut 1 base from V and 8 bases from J; bases unmatched to any gene: 3. The CDR3 is 14 residues long. CDR1 is SGHNT, CDR2 YENEEA, per germline. Here the CDR3 reads CASSLGGGGDEQFF. CDR3 DNA sequence: TGTGCCAGCAGCTTAGGCGGGGGGGGCGATGAGCAGTTCTTC.

This clone was counted only a few times. CDR3 protein: CASSIGQGTEAFF. CDR3 DNA: TGTGCCAGTAGTATAGGACAGGGCACTGAAGCTTTCTTT. The rearrangement joins TRBV19 to TRBJ1-1; 7 bases map to TRBD1. Per the germline V gene, CDR1 is LNHDA and CDR2 is SQIVND (reference sequence). The CDR3 length is 13 residues. J was trimmed by 4 bases and V by 1 base; bases with no gene match: 0.

The chain joins TRBV5-5 to TRBJ1-1; 8 bases align to TRBD1. The CDR3 is 15 residues long. The germline CDR1 and CDR2 sequences are SGHKS and YYEKEE (reference sequence). V gave up 1 base and J gave up 0 bases; unmatched junction bases: 2. CDR3 sequence: CASSLQGALNTEAFF. As DNA, the CDR3 is TGTGCCAGCAGCTTGCAGGGGGCCTTGAACACTGAAGCTTTCTTT. Filled out from reference TRBV5-5 and TRBJ1-1, the complete variable domain reads DAGVTQSPTHLIKTRGQQVTLRCSPISGHKSVSWYQQVLGQGPQFIFQYYEKEERGRGNFPDRFSARQFPNYSSELNVNALLLGDSALYLCASSLQGALNTEAFFGQGTRLTVV.

The rearrangement joins TRBV19 to TRBJ2-3; no definite D call. This CDR3 comprises 16 residues. The germline V and J ends were trimmed by 2 bases and 1 base, with 13 bases remaining between them. Germline loops: CDR1 LNHDA, CDR2 SQIVND (reference sequence). The CDR3 DNA follows: TGTGCCAGTAGTATAAGTGGGTTTGCGGGCACAGATACGCAGTATTTT. This gives the protein CASSISGFAGTDTQYF.

The V and J genes are TRBV14 and TRBJ1-2, with unresolved D. V lost 8 bases, J lost 6 bases, and 19 bases lay in between. This CDR3 has 14 residues. From germline, CDR1 is SGHDN and CDR2 FVKESK. CDR3: CASRWGREHDGYTF. The CDR3 nucleotides are TGTGCCAGCCGCTGGGGAAGGGAACACGATGGCTACACCTTC.

The DNA of the CDR3 is TGTGCCAGTTGGACAAGGACCTACGAGCAGTACTTC. It specifies CASWTRTYEQYF. V gene TRBV6-5 combines with J gene TRBJ2-7; perhaps TRBD1 as D (5 bases). CDR1 and CDR2 (germline): MNHEY, SVGAGI. The CDR3 is 12 residues long. The V gene lost 9 bases and the J gene lost 2 bases, with 11 bases spanning the gap.

The chain links TRBV19 to TRBJ2-1; maybe TRBD2 (5 bases). V lost 6 bases and J 4 bases, leaving 13 bases between the germline ends. In germline, CDR1 is LNHDA, CDR2 SQIVND (reference sequence). This CDR3 has 14 residues. Here the CDR3 DNA reads TGTGCCAGTAGCAGCGGTCGTAGATACAATGAGCAGTTCTTC. Its translation is CASSSGRRYNEQFF.

The chain uses TRBV5-4 and TRBJ2-7; D gene unclear. The CDR3 is 14 residues long. Trimming shortened V by 0 bases and J by 2 bases, and 9 bases separated the two germline ends. Germline CDR1 and CDR2: SGHNT and YYREEE (reference sequence). CDR3 sequence reads: CASSLVLNPYEQYF. The CDR3, as DNA: TGTGCCAGCAGCTTGGTACTCAACCCCTACGAGCAGTACTTC.

V is TRBV2 and J is TRBJ1-2; D unresolved. Germline assignment: CDR1 SNHLY and CDR2 FYNNEI. V lost 8 bases and J lost 6, with 16 bases in between. The CDR3 loop spans 13 amino acids. The CDR3 loop is CASLFSGGNGYTF. The DNA for the CDR3 is TGTGCCAGCCTATTCTCGGGCGGAAATGGCTACACCTTC.

The chain joins TRBV7-6 to TRBJ1-2, with 7 bases identical to TRBD1. The ends lost 0 bases at V and 8 bases at J; junction bases unmatched: 6. CDR1 and CDR2 (germline): SGHVS, FNYEAQ. The CDR3 consists of 14 residues. The DNA for the CDR3 is TGTGCCAGCAGCTTAGCGCGACAGGGACAGGGCTACACCTTC. Translated: CASSLARQGQGYTF.

This chain's CDR3 is CASSQDLAGGYTF. CDR3 coding DNA: TGTGCCAGCAGCCAAGATTTAGCGGGTGGCTACACCTTC. The chain uses TRBV4-2 and TRBJ1-2; no definite D call. CDR3 length equals 13 residues. The germline V gene encodes CDR1 LGHNA and CDR2 YNFKEQ. Deletions cut 0 bases from V and 7 bases from J, with 9 bases between.

This chain links TRBV7-9 with TRBJ1-1; tentative D call: TRBD1 (6 bases). The V and J ends lost 5 bases and 0 bases respectively, with 13 bases between them. The CDR3 loop spans 15 amino acids. Germline V gene sequence: CDR1 SEHNR, CDR2 FQNEAQ (reference sequence). The CDR3 sequence: CASSPTTGMNTEAFF. CDR3 nucleotide sequence: TGTGCCAGCAGCCCGACTACAGGGATGAACACTGAAGCTTTCTTT.

Remarks on this clone: The junction differs from germline at one of its ends, possibly a read error. This specimen includes other DNA sequences encoding the same CDR3. The V and J genes are TRBV5-1 and TRBJ1-1, with D hard to call. This CDR3 has 14 amino acids. The germline V gene encodes CDR1 SGHRS and CDR2 YFSETQ. This CDR3 reads CASSLEHLHTEAFF. In DNA form, the CDR3 reads TGCGCCAGCAGCTTGGAACACTTGCACACTGAAGCCTTCTTT.

The chain links TRBV7-2 to TRBJ1-1; 8 bases line up with TRBD1. This CDR3 is built from 16 residues. The germline V gene has CDR1 SGHTA and CDR2 FQGNSA. Trimming removed 0 bases from V and 4 bases from J; junction bases left unmatched: 7. The CDR3 loop reads CASSLAGQGGGTEAFF. CDR3 DNA: TGTGCCAGCAGCTTAGCTGGACAGGGCGGGGGCACTGAAGCTTTCTTT.

The V call is TRBV14, the J call TRBJ2-5, with 13 bases fitting TRBD2. Germline values: CDR1 SGHDN, CDR2 FVKESK. V dropped 4 bases and J dropped 0; count of bases not matched to a gene: 2. The CDR3 runs to 16 residues. CDR3 DNA sequence: TGTGCCAGCAGCCCGACTAGCGGGGGGTACCAAGAGACCCAGTACTTC. Translation: CASSPTSGGYQETQYF.